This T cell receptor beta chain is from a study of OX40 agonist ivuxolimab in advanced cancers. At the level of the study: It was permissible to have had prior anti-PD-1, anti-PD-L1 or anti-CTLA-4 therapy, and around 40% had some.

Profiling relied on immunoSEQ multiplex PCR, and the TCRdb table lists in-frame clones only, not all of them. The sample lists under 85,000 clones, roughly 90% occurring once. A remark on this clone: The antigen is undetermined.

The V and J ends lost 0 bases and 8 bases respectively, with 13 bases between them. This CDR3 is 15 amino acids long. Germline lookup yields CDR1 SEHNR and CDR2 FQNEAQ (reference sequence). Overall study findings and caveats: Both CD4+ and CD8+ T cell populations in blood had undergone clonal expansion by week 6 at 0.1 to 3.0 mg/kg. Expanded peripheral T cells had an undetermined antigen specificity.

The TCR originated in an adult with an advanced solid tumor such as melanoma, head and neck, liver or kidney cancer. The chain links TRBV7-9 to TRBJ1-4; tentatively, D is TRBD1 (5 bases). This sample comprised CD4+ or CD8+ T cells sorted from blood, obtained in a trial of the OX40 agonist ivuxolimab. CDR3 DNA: TGTGCCAGCAGCTTAGCGGGGAGGGGCCGGGAAAAACTGTTTTTT. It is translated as CASSLAGRGREKLFF.